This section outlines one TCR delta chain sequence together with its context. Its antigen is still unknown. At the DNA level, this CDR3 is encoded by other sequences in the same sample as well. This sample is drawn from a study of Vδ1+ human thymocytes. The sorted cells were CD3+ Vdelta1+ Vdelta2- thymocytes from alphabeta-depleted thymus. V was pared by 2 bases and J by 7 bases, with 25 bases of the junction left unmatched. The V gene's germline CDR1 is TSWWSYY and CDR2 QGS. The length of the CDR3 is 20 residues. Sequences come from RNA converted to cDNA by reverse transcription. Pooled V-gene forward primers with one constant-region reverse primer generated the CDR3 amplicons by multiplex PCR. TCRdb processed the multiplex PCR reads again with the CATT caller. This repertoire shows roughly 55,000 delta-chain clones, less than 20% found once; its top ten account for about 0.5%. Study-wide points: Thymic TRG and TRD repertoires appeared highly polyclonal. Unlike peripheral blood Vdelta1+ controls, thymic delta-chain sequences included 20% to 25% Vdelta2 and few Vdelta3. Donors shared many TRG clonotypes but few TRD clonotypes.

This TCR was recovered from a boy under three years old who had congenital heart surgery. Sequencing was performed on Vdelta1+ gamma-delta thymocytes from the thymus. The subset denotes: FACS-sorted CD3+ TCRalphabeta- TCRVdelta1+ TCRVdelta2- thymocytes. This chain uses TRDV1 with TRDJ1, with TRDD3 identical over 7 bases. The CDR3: CALGEGVRMTESGDGGKLIF. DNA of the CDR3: TGTGCTCTTGGGGAAGGTGTACGTATGACGGAGTCGGGGGATGGCGGTAAACTCATCTTT.